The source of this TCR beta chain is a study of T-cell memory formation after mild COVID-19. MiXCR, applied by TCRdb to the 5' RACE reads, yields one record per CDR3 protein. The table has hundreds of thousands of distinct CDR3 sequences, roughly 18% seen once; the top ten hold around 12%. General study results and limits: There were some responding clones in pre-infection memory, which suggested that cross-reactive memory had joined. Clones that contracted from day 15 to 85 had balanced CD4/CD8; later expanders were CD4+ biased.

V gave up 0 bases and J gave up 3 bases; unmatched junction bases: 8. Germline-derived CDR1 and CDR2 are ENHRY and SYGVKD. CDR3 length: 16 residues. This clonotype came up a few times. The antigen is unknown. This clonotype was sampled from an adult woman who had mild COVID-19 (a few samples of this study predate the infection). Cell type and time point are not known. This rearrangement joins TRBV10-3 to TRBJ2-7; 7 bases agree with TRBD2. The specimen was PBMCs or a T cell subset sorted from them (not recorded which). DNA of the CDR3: TGTGCCATCAGTGAGTCAACTAGCGCGGACGACTACGAGCAGTACTTC. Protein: CAISESTSADDYEQYF.